This T cell receptor beta chain is drawn from a study of cytomegalovirus exposure and HLA in healthy donors. Donors counted as nominally healthy when sampled, yet unrecorded immune exposures were likely. The PCR employed 60 Vbeta primers together with 13 Jbeta primers. TCRdb's table, derived via immunoSEQ multiplex PCR, lists solely in-frame clones and lacks some. The sample yields some 200,000 clones, over 80% seen once. Germline V gene data show CDR1 as SGHNT and CDR2 as YYREEE (reference sequence). This CDR3 is built from 15 residues. Trimming removed 0 bases at V and 2 bases at J, with 9 bases between.

This clonotype was obtained from a man aged 35 to 55 in good health and CMV-seropositive. The J gene is TRBJ1-3, the V gene TRBV5-4, with D possibly matching TRBD1 (5 bases). Sequencing was carried out using PBMCs. Here the CDR3 DNA reads TGTGCCAGCAGCTTGGACCAGGGAACTGGAAACACCATATATTTT. It translates to CASSLDQGTGNTIYF.